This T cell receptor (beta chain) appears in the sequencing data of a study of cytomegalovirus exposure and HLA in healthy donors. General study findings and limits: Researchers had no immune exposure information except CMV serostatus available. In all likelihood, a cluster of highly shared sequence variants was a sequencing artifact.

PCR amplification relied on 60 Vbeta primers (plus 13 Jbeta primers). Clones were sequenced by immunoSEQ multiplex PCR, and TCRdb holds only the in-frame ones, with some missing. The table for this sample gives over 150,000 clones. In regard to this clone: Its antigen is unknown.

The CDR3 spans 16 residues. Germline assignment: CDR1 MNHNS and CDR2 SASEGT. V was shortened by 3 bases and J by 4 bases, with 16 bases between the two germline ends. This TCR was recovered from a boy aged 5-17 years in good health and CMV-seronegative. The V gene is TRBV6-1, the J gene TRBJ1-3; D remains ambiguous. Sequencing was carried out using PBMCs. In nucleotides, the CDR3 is TGTGCCAGCAGTGACGGGCCCCCGGGAGCGGGAAACACCATATATTTT. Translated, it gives CASSDGPPGAGNTIYF.